These 22 T cell receptor beta chains were sequenced from one sample in a study of shared clonotypes between healthy human individuals. Method: immunoSEQ multiplex PCR; TCRdb's copy keeps in-frame clones and lacks some. There are millions of clones in the sample; approximately 93% occur only once, and under 0.45% lies in the top ten. The sample taken for sequencing was naive CD4+ T cells from PBMCs. Sample subset: CD45RA+ positively selected. The source of these receptors is a man younger than 35 in good health. Some clones in this sample may be carry-over from other donors' samples.

The gene calls are TRBV5-6 and TRBJ2-3; D is perhaps TRBD1 (7 bases). V lost 2 bases to trimming and J lost 0 bases, with 13 bases between them. Germline V gene sequence: CDR1 SGHDT, CDR2 YYEEEE. CDR3 length: 16 residues. The CDR3 bases are TGTGCCAGCAGCTTAGGGGGCGGGATGAGCACAGATACGCAGTATTTT. Translated: CASSLGGGMSTDTQYF.

The chain carries TRBV30 and TRBJ2-5, with D perhaps being TRBD1 or TRBD2 (6 bases each). CDR1 and CDR2 (germline): GTSNPN, SVGIG (reference sequence). V was clipped by 0 bases and J by 5 bases, with 13 bases between them. CDR3 length: 14 amino acids. In DNA form, the CDR3 reads TGTGCCTGGAGTGTATCGGGGGCGAAGGAGACCCAGTACTTC. Protein: CAWSVSGAKETQYF. The complete variable domain, with remaining parts taken from reference TRBV30 and TRBJ2-5, reads SQTIHQWPATLVQPVGSPLSLECTVEGTSNPNLYWYRQAAGRGLQLLFYSVGIGQISSEVPQNLSASRPQDRQFILSSKKLLLSDSGFYLCAWSVSGAKETQYFGPGTRLLVL.

J is TRBJ2-3 and V is TRBV7-9; 9 nucleotides align to TRBD1. V shed 5 bases, J shed 5 bases, and the junction held 8 bases outside the gene matches. Germline assignment: CDR1 SEHNR and CDR2 FQNEAQ (reference sequence). The CDR3 sequence is 15 residues long. The CDR3 nucleotides are TGTGCCAGCAGCCCGGGACAGGGTTCATTAGATACGCAGTATTTT. Translated: CASSPGQGSLDTQYF.

About this clone: The same CDR3 also results from other DNA sequences found in this sample. The chain couples TRBV20-1 to TRBJ2-3; D is possibly TRBD2 (6 bases). Germline CDR1 is DFQATT and CDR2 is SNEGSKA (reference sequence). There are 11 residues in the CDR3. Trimming cost V 6 bases and J 6 bases, with 10 bases left between them. The CDR3 spells CSAPRGDTQYF. In DNA form, the CDR3 reads TGCAGTGCCCCTCGGGGGGATACGCAGTATTTT.

Regarding this clone: The identical CDR3 is also encoded by other nucleotide sequences in the sample. V and J are TRBV28 and TRBJ2-2; D not resolved. The V end lost 4 bases, the J end lost 6 bases, and 3 bases lay between the germline ends. Looked up from germline, CDR1 is MDHEN and CDR2 is SYDVKM. The CDR3 covers 11 residues. CDR3 sequence: CASSSPGELFF. The CDR3 nucleotides are TGTGCCAGCAGTTCGCCCGGGGAGCTGTTTTTT. The whole variable domain, remainder taken from reference TRBV28 and TRBJ2-2, is DVKVTQSSRYLVKRTGEKVFLECVQDMDHENMFWYRQDPGLGLRLIYFSYDVKMKEKGDIPEGYSVSREKKERFSLILESASTNQTSMYLCASSSPGELFFGEGSRLTVL.

The chain couples TRBV29-1 to TRBJ2-6, with 10 positions matching TRBD1. Trimming removed 5 bases from V and 4 bases from J; junction bases left unmatched: 11. Per germline, CDR1 SQVTM and CDR2 ANQGSEA. This CDR3 contains 17 residues. The CDR3 loop reads CSVRQGANAPGANVLTF. In DNA form, the CDR3 reads TGCAGCGTTCGACAGGGGGCAAACGCGCCCGGGGCCAACGTCCTGACTTTC.

This clone was seen more than once but under ten times. V and J are TRBV9 and TRBJ2-1; the D gene is possibly TRBD2 (5 bases). The CDR3 has 15 residues. Germline-derived CDR1 and CDR2 are SGDLS and YYNGEE. Deletions cut 4 bases from V and 9 bases from J, with 20 bases between. This CDR3 is CASSFATSARGEQFF. CDR3 DNA: TGTGCCAGCAGCTTTGCCACCAGTGCCCGGGGTGAGCAGTTCTTC.

A single count supports this clone. The rearrangement links TRBV6-5 to TRBJ2-6; TRBD2 might be the D (6 bases). CDR3 size: 16 residues. Trimming took 1 base from V and 1 from J, leaving 8 bases between them. Germline-derived CDR1 and CDR2 are MNHEY and SVGAGI. CDR3: CASSYYGGSGANVLTF. The CDR3 DNA follows: TGTGCCAGCAGTTACTATGGAGGGTCTGGGGCCAACGTCCTGACTTTC.

V gene TRBV19 combines with J gene TRBJ1-2, with TRBD1 matching over 9 bases. Germline V gene lookup returns CDR1 LNHDA and CDR2 SQIVND (reference sequence). V was clipped by 5 bases and J by 4 bases; unmatched bases: 8. The CDR3 totals 15 residues. CDR3 bases: TGTGCCAGTAGTTTACCGGGACAGGGAGTCTATGGCTACACCTTC. Translating gives CASSLPGQGVYGYTF.

The rearrangement links TRBV7-3 to TRBJ2-1; 16 positions match TRBD2. The CDR3 spans 19 residues. With 3 bases clipped from V and 3 bases from J, the junction kept 8 bases outside the gene matches. Germline CDR1 is SGHTA and CDR2 is FQGTGA. The DNA of the CDR3 is TGTGCCAGCAGCTTCACCGGGACTAGCGGGAGGGCCCTCTACAATGAGCAGTTCTTC. As protein: CASSFTGTSGRALYNEQFF.

This chain joins TRBV10-1 and TRBJ2-4; unclear D gene. The V gene's germline CDR1 is WNHNN and CDR2 SYGVQD (reference sequence). This CDR3 has 11 amino acids. Trimming took 4 bases from V and 6 from J, leaving 4 bases between them. CDR3 region: CASSAGNIQYF. CDR3 DNA: TGCGCCAGCAGTGCCGGAAACATTCAGTACTTC.

On this clone: The identical CDR3 is also encoded by other nucleotide sequences in the sample. The chain uses TRBV18 and TRBJ2-1, with D uncertain. V was clipped by 1 base and J by 0 bases, with 4 bases between them. This CDR3 is built from 14 residues. The germline CDR1 and CDR2 sequences are KGHSH and LQKENI. In DNA, the CDR3 is TGTGCCAGCTCACCACAGAGCTCCTACAATGAGCAGTTCTTC. Encoded protein: CASSPQSSYNEQFF. Full variable domain (outside the CDR3, taken from reference TRBV18 and TRBJ2-1): NAGVMQNPRHLVRRRGQEARLRCSPMKGHSHVYWYRQLPEEGLKFMVYLQKENIIDESGMPKERFSAEFPKEGPSILRIQQVVRGDSAAYFCASSPQSSYNEQFFGPGTRLTVL.

This rearrangement joins TRBV10-3 to TRBJ1-1, with 7 bases lining up with TRBD1. The CDR3 is 13 residues long. The V gene end was trimmed by 4 bases and the J gene end by 7 bases; junction bases not matched to a gene: 6. The V gene's germline CDR1 is ENHRY and CDR2 SYGVKD. The CDR3 loop reads CAISVRDSLEAFF. DNA of the CDR3: TGTGCCATCAGTGTACGGGACAGCCTTGAAGCTTTCTTT.

This clone was counted a single time. V usage is TRBV7-6 and J usage is TRBJ2-3; tentative D call: TRBD1 (5 bases). Trimming stripped 5 bases from V and 2 bases from J, with 14 bases between. Germline values: CDR1 SGHVS, CDR2 FNYEAQ. The CDR3 contains 15 residues. CDR3 nucleotides: TGTGCCAGCAGCCCCAGGGTTGCCAACACAGATACGCAGTATTTT. Translated: CASSPRVANTDTQYF.

The chain couples TRBV15 to TRBJ1-2; D ambiguous. The V end lost 1 base, the J end lost 5 bases, and 14 bases lay between the germline ends. This CDR3 is built from 15 residues. Germline V gene lookup returns CDR1 LNHNV and CDR2 YYDKDF (reference sequence). The CDR3 DNA reads as TGTGCCACCAGCAGAGTTGGCCGCACGGAATATGGCTACACCTTC. This encodes CATSRVGRTEYGYTF.

In the case of this clone: Within the sample, other DNA sequences also encode this same CDR3. J is TRBJ2-2 and V is TRBV7-3; TRBD1 is a possible D gene (5 bases). The germline CDR1 and CDR2 sequences are SGHTA and FQGTGA. This CDR3 has 13 amino acids. V gave up 5 bases and J gave up 5 bases, with 9 bases separating them. For the CDR3, the DNA is TGTGCCAGCAGCCCAACAGGTACCGGGGAGCTGTTTTTT. Translation: CASSPTGTGELFF.

The chain employs TRBV6-4 and TRBJ1-4; 7 bases are shared with TRBD1. The CDR3 length is 17 residues. The V gene end was trimmed by 6 bases and the J gene end by 0 bases; junction bases not matched to a gene: 10. The germline V gene encodes CDR1 MRHNA and CDR2 SNTAGT. The CDR3, as DNA: TGTGCCAGCAGCGCTCAATACAGGGGCGCAACTAATGAAAAACTGTTTTTT. Translating gives CASSAQYRGATNEKLFF.

The chain combines TRBV23-1 with TRBJ2-7; 7 bases agree with TRBD1. TRBV23-1 is treated as an ORF (open reading frame) with a function not yet certain. Trimming removed 7 bases from V and 3 bases from J; junction bases left unmatched: 15. CDR3 length: 16 residues. Written as DNA, the CDR3 is TGCGCCAGCAAACTAAAGACAGGGTCAATATTCTACGAGCAGTACTTC. This gives the protein CASKLKTGSIFYEQYF.

V is TRBV5-1 and J is TRBJ2-2; D assignment may be TRBD1 or TRBD2 (6 bases each). V shed 6 bases and J shed 0 bases, with 24 bases lying between them. Germline CDR1 reads SGHRS; CDR2 reads YFSETQ. This CDR3 spans 19 amino acids. The chain's CDR3 is CASKRAGDSIASNTGELFF. The DNA of the CDR3 is TGCGCCAGCAAACGGGCAGGGGACTCTATTGCGTCGAACACCGGGGAGCTGTTTTTT.

This chain links TRBV20-1 with TRBJ2-3; D gene ambiguous. Per germline, CDR1 DFQATT and CDR2 SNEGSKA (reference sequence). Trimming removed 7 bases from V and 2 bases from J, with 7 bases in between. The CDR3 runs 11 residues. The CDR3 nucleotides are TGCAGTGGGTGGCACACAGATACGCAGTATTTT. Translation: CSGWHTDTQYF.

The chain recombines TRBV5-1 with TRBJ2-3, with D maybe TRBD1 (6 bases). CDR1 is SGHRS, CDR2 YFSETQ, per germline. V was pared by 4 bases and J by 3 bases, with 15 bases between. CDR3 length: 15 residues. CDR3 bases: TGCGCCAGCAGCCCCCCAGGGGCAACAACAGATACGCAGTATTTT. This codes for CASSPPGATTDTQYF.

The chain carries TRBV28 and TRBJ2-3, with D maybe TRBD2 (6 bases). CDR3 length: 16 amino acids. V lost 6 bases to trimming and J lost 4 bases, with 20 bases between them. Per the germline V gene, CDR1 is MDHEN and CDR2 is SYDVKM. The DNA of the CDR3 is TGTGCCAGCAGCGGAATACGGGAGCCCATTTCAGATACGCAGTATTTT. Protein: CASSGIREPISDTQYF.